A single sample gave rise to the 23 T cell receptor beta chains below, sequenced in a study of T-cell reconstitution after alpha-beta-depleted transplantation in children. Construction of the TCRbeta library involved unique molecular identifiers. Using its own MiXCR run on the PCR reads, TCRdb lists one record per CDR3 protein. The sample lists over 150,000 distinct CDR3 sequences; roughly 7% were seen once. The sequenced sample was PBMCs, obtained before TCRalphabeta/CD19-depleted stem cell transplant. Receptors originate from a boy between 2 and 10 years old with acute lymphoblastic leukemia, due to receive a stem cell transplant.

This clonotype has more than one count but fewer than ten. This rearrangement joins TRBV28 to TRBJ2-1; perhaps TRBD1 as D (5 bases). Germline assignment: CDR1 MDHEN and CDR2 SYDVKM. Trimming stripped 7 bases from V and 2 bases from J, with 15 bases between. This CDR3 has 15 amino acids. Written as DNA, the CDR3 is TGTGCCAGCACCACACCTCAGGGCACCTACAATGAGCAGTTCTTC. It translates to CASTTPQGTYNEQFF.

In DNA form, the CDR3 reads TGTGCCAGCAGCCAAGATCTGAACGGGGGCTACACCTTC. Amino acids: CASSQDLNGGYTF. The rearrangement links TRBV3-1 to TRBJ1-2; no firm D call. V was shortened by 0 bases and J by 8 bases, with 10 bases between the two germline ends. Per germline, CDR1 LGHDT and CDR2 YNNKEL (reference sequence). The CDR3 runs to 13 residues.

This clonotype was recorded a few times. The chain uses TRBV20-1 and TRBJ1-5, with 7 bases matching TRBD1. Looked up from germline, CDR1 is DFQATT and CDR2 is SNEGSKA (reference sequence). With 6 bases clipped from V and 6 bases from J, the junction kept 20 bases outside the gene matches. This CDR3 has 17 residues. This CDR3 reads CSARRQGGEEDRQPQHF. The CDR3 DNA sequence: TGCAGTGCACGACGCCAGGGGGGAGAGGAGGACCGTCAGCCCCAGCATTTT.

This clonotype was picked up many times. The chain carries TRBV29-1 and TRBJ2-3; 9 nucleotides match TRBD2. Germline trimming cut 0 bases from V and 2 bases from J; bases unmatched to any gene: 12. The CDR3 has 18 amino acids. CDR1 SQVTM and CDR2 ANQGSEA come from the germline V gene. This CDR3 is CSVEDMVAGVGHTDTQYF. DNA of the CDR3: TGCAGCGTTGAAGACATGGTAGCGGGGGTGGGCCACACAGATACGCAGTATTTT.

This clonotype was observed many times. The V gene is TRBV28, the J gene TRBJ2-5, with 11 nucleotides matching TRBD2. Germline V lookup: CDR1 MDHEN, CDR2 SYDVKM. The CDR3 sequence is 15 residues long. V lost 6 bases and J lost 1; bases outside the gene matches: 4. The CDR3 region is CASRGTSGPQETQYF. CDR3 DNA: TGTGCCAGCAGGGGGACTAGCGGACCCCAAGAGACCCAGTACTTC.

J is TRBJ2-5 and V is TRBV29-1; D unclear. The CDR3 is made up of 13 amino acids. The germline V gene encodes CDR1 SQVTM and CDR2 ANQGSEA. The V end was cut by 5 bases, the J end by 5 bases, with 15 bases between. Here the CDR3 DNA reads TGCAGCGTTAGGGCCAGGTATCTGGAGACCCAGTACTTC. It encodes CSVRARYLETQYF.

This clonotype was seen at least ten times. This chain links TRBV12-5 with TRBJ2-3, with 11 positions matching TRBD1. This CDR3 spans 17 amino acids. The germline CDR1 and CDR2 sequences are LGHNT and FRNRAP. V dropped 2 bases and J dropped 5; count of bases not matched to a gene: 9. CDR3 region: CASGLSGQGASGDTQYF. The CDR3 DNA follows: TGTGCTAGTGGTTTGTCTGGACAGGGGGCTTCCGGAGATACGCAGTATTTT. Full variable domain (rest looked up from reference TRBV12-5 and TRBJ2-3): DARVTQTPRHKVTEMGQEVTMRCQPILGHNTVFWYRQTMMQGLELLAYFRNRAPLDDSGMPKDRFSAEMPDATLATLKIQPSEPRDSAVYFCASGLSGQGASGDTQYFGPGTRLTVL.

The sample holds many counts of this clonotype. V gene TRBV29-1 combines with J gene TRBJ2-7; weak D call: TRBD2 (6 bases). CDR1 is SQVTM, CDR2 ANQGSEA, per germline. V dropped 1 base and J dropped 5 bases, with 12 bases sitting between them. The CDR3 extends over 13 amino acids. CDR3 DNA sequence: TGCAGCGTTGAAGTTGTGGAGGGCCACGAGCAGTACTTC. Translation gives CSVEVVEGHEQYF.

This clonotype came up many times. The rearrangement joins TRBV10-3 to TRBJ2-5; weak D call: TRBD1 (6 bases). V was pared by 11 bases and J by 4 bases, with 23 bases between. The CDR3 is 15 residues long. Germline CDR1 and CDR2: ENHRY and SYGVKD. The CDR3 coding sequence is TGTGCCGTATCGGGAACCCAGGGGTTGGGAGAGACCCAGTACTTC. Protein: CAVSGTQGLGETQYF.

The table lists this clonotype with a few counts. This CDR3 reads CATSDTGVDNQPQHF. CDR3 nucleotides: TGTGCCACCAGTGATACAGGGGTGGACAATCAGCCCCAGCATTTT. The chain has TRBV24-1 and TRBJ1-5; the match to TRBD1 covers 7 bases. With V trimmed by 3 bases and J by 3 bases, 4 bases remained unmatched. The CDR3 covers 15 residues. Per germline, CDR1 KGHDR and CDR2 SFDVKD.

This clonotype was counted at least ten times. The chain combines TRBV29-1 with TRBJ2-1, with a weak D call TRBD1 (5 bases). V gave up 2 bases and J gave up 6 bases, with 11 bases separating them. Germline V gene lookup returns CDR1 SQVTM and CDR2 ANQGSEA. The CDR3 spans 13 residues. In DNA form, the CDR3 reads TGCAGCGTTGAATCGTCTCAGGGCAATGAGCAGTTCTTC. This sequence encodes CSVESSQGNEQFF.

This clonotype was seen many times. The rearrangement links TRBV5-1 to TRBJ1-1; 9 nucleotides line up with TRBD1. Germline trimming cut 0 bases from V and 1 base from J; bases unmatched to any gene: 1. The germline V gene has CDR1 SGHRS and CDR2 YFSETQ. The length of the CDR3 is 15 residues. The CDR3 loop is CASSLAGQGNTEAFF. The CDR3, as DNA: TGCGCCAGCAGCTTGGCGGGACAGGGGAACACTGAAGCTTTCTTT.

This clonotype was picked up many times. V gene TRBV20-1 combines with J gene TRBJ2-7; no clear D. The CDR3 is 12 amino acids. In germline, CDR1 is DFQATT, CDR2 SNEGSKA (reference sequence). Trimming pared 1 base from V and 4 bases from J, leaving 8 bases between. The CDR3 sequence: CSARAEAYEQYF. The CDR3 nucleotides read TGCAGTGCTAGAGCCGAGGCGTACGAGCAGTACTTC.

The chain is built from TRBV18 and TRBJ2-1; 7 bases are shared with TRBD2. The CDR3 spans 16 residues. Trimming at V came to 0 bases and at J to 0 bases, leaving 2 bases not matched to a gene. Germline CDR1 and CDR2: KGHSH and LQKENI. CDR3 sequence reads: CASSPPASGSYNEQFF. As DNA, the CDR3 is TGTGCCAGCTCACCACCTGCTAGCGGCTCCTACAATGAGCAGTTCTTC.

This clonotype was detected many times. The chain combines TRBV5-1 with TRBJ1-2, with no clear D. The CDR3 is 16 residues long. The germline V gene has CDR1 SGHRS and CDR2 YFSETQ. V gave up 0 bases and J gave up 3 bases, with 15 bases separating them. CDR3 protein: CASSLGGIRTDYGYTF. The CDR3 nucleotides are TGCGCCAGCAGCTTGGGGGGTATCCGAACCGACTATGGCTACACCTTC.

At least ten counts were recorded for this clonotype. The chain combines TRBV7-2 with TRBJ2-7, with D possibly TRBD1 on 7 matching bases. The length of the CDR3 is 14 residues. Deletions cut 4 bases from V and 4 bases from J, with 14 bases between. Germline V gene data show CDR1 as SGHTA and CDR2 as FQGNSA. The CDR3 DNA is TGTGCCAGCAGCTCAGGGGGGACCAATTACGAGCAGTACTTC. Encoded protein: CASSSGGTNYEQYF.

The V gene is TRBV7-7, the J gene TRBJ2-5, with 7 bases lining up with TRBD1. Per the germline V gene, CDR1 is SSHAT and CDR2 is FNYEAQ (reference sequence). The CDR3 extends over 16 amino acids. V lost 6 bases and J lost 3; bases outside the gene matches: 13. In DNA form, the CDR3 reads TGTGCCAGCAGTCCCGGACAGGCTGGACCCGAAGAGACCCAGTACTTC. This translates into CASSPGQAGPEETQYF.

This sequence joins TRBV14 and TRBJ2-2; D gene ambiguous. The CDR3 length is 16 residues. Germline lookup yields CDR1 SGHDN and CDR2 FVKESK. Trimming removed 0 bases at V and 0 bases at J, with 8 bases between. For the CDR3, the DNA is TGTGCCAGCAGCCAAGACCACCACGCGAACACCGGGGAGCTGTTTTTT. It translates to CASSQDHHANTGELFF. The full variable domain, in which reference TRBV14 and TRBJ2-2 provide the parts outside the CDR3, is EAGVTQFPSHSVIEKGQTVTLRCDPISGHDNLYWYRRVMGKEIKFLLHFVKESKQDESGMPNNRFLAERTGGTYSTLKVQPAELEDSGVYFCASSQDHHANTGELFFGEGSRLTVL.

This clonotype was observed many times. V gene TRBV11-2 combines with J gene TRBJ2-5; 8 bases are a match to TRBD2. V trimming: 5 bases; J trimming: 5 bases; junction bases outside the gene matches: 7. CDR3 length: 14 residues. In germline, CDR1 is SGHAT, CDR2 FQNNGV. As DNA, the CDR3 is TGTGCCAGCAGCACCAGCGGGAGAGGGGAGACCCAGTACTTC. This sequence encodes CASSTSGRGETQYF.

The chain links TRBV7-3 to TRBJ2-2; 9 nucleotides match TRBD1. Germline lookup yields CDR1 SGHTA and CDR2 FQGTGA. The CDR3 contains 14 residues. Trimming took 4 bases from V and 9 from J; bases not matched to a gene: 6. The CDR3 nucleotides read TGTGCCAGCAGCTCTGGACAGGGGACCTGGGAGCTGTTTTTT. This encodes CASSSGQGTWELFF.

This clonotype was seen a handful of times. The chain links TRBV4-2 to TRBJ2-6, with D unclear. Per the germline V gene, CDR1 is LGHNA and CDR2 is YNFKEQ. The CDR3 has 17 amino acids. V was cut by 7 bases and J by 0 bases, with 16 bases left in between. The CDR3 reads CASTARFVVSGANVLTF. CDR3 coding DNA: TGTGCCAGCACCGCCAGGTTCGTAGTCTCTGGGGCCAACGTCCTGACTTTC.

This clonotype has a count of ten or more. The chain joins TRBV7-2 to TRBJ2-1; the match to TRBD2 covers 8 bases. The V gene's germline CDR1 is SGHTA and CDR2 FQGNSA. J gave up 4 bases and V 3 bases, and 5 bases lay outside the gene matches. The CDR3 covers 15 residues. The CDR3 spells CASSFRREAYNEQFF. The CDR3 DNA is TGTGCCAGCAGCTTTAGGCGGGAGGCATACAATGAGCAGTTCTTC. Supplemented by reference TRBV7-2 and TRBJ2-1, the full variable domain reads GAGVSQSPSNKVTEKGKDVELRCDPISGHTALYWYRQSLGQGLEFLIYFQGNSAPDKSGLPSDRFSAERTGGSVSTLTIQRTQQEDSAVYLCASSFRREAYNEQFFGPGTRLTVL.

The chain has TRBV28 and TRBJ1-2; D perhaps matches TRBD1 (6 bases). The germline gives CDR1 MDHEN, CDR2 SYDVKM. This CDR3 has 13 residues. V shed 4 bases and J shed 8 bases, with 14 bases lying between them. The CDR3: CASSSVNREGYTF. For the CDR3, the DNA is TGTGCCAGCAGTTCGGTAAACAGGGAGGGCTACACCTTC.